This record concerns one TCR beta chain sequence. Its antigen is unknown. Primers for the PCR totalled 60 Vbeta and 13 Jbeta. In the source study's methods: In a later analysis, the count reached about 82 million unique TCR beta chains, with 9 million to 11 million shared. TCRdb's table, derived via immunoSEQ multiplex PCR, lists solely in-frame clones and lacks some. V and J calls and clone size are those listed in that table; D and trimming were worked out from the DNA. Altogether under 150,000 clones are present, around 87% being singletons, with the ten largest covering more than 4%. This record comes from a study of cytomegalovirus exposure and HLA in healthy donors. Looking at the study overall: Earlier findings included about 120 million unique TCR beta sequences obtained from 150 million to 200 million T cells. Whole-study findings and limits: Being productive about 87% or about 30% of the time was typical of most TCR beta V segments in an earlier analysis. In vitro assays verified that a few CMV-associated chains recognized CMV antigens specifically.

Looked up from germline, CDR1 is SGHTA and CDR2 is FQGNSA. The V end lost 5 bases, the J end lost 2 bases, and 8 bases lay between the germline ends. The CDR3 extends over 13 amino acids. The sequenced sample was PBMCs. This clonotype originated in a young woman in good health and CMV-seronegative. The chain is built from TRBV7-2 and TRBJ2-3; D is undetermined. In nucleotides, the CDR3 is TGTGCCAGCAGCCCCTACTACACAGATACGCAGTATTTT. Translated: CASSPYYTDTQYF.